This T cell receptor (beta chain) is drawn from a study of cytomegalovirus exposure and HLA in healthy donors. The study, taken as a whole, reports: Reports described diagnosis of cytomegalovirus status by the classifier as highly specific and sensitive.

This CDR3 is 17 amino acids long. Germline lookup yields CDR1 LNHDA and CDR2 SQIVND (reference sequence). V shed 3 bases, J shed 1 base, and the junction held 9 bases outside the gene matches. Researchers ran the PCR with 60 Vbeta and 13 Jbeta primers. Sequencing used immunoSEQ multiplex PCR; TCRdb keeps in-frame clones, though not all of them. The sample shows about 110,000 clones, approximately 70% of them seen only once. Regarding this clone: Its antigen is not identified.

V and J are TRBV19 and TRBJ1-5; 7 positions agree with TRBD1. What was sequenced was PBMCs. The receptor was isolated from a man aged 25-45 years in good health and CMV-seropositive. The CDR3 nucleotides are TGTGCCAGTAGTATCCCGAACAGGGGTAGGAGCAATCAGCCCCAGCATTTT. Translation: CASSIPNRGRSNQPQHF. Full variable domain (missing parts from reference TRBV19 and TRBJ1-5): DGGITQSPKYLFRKEGQNVTLSCEQNLNHDAMYWYRQDPGQGLRLIYYSQIVNDFQKGDIAEGYSVSREKKESFPLTVTSAQKNPTAFYLCASSIPNRGRSNQPQHFGDGTRLSIL.